This T cell receptor beta chain was recovered during a study of shared clonotypes between healthy human individuals (dated by TCRdb to the early 2020s). The study in broad terms: The cohort included three men and a couple of women between 18 and 49 years of age. To estimate repertoire size and how much clonotypes are shared between individuals, the study performed deep sequencing of blood TCR repertoires from a few healthy adults. Per donor, three plates each were used for CD4 naive and CD4 memory, two for CD8 naive, and one for CD8 memory. Between about 0.9 and 10 billion PBMCs per donor were obtained by leukapheresis. To increase sequencing depth and limit assay-specific biases, TCR repertoire library preparation and sequencing were carried out by different laboratories using diverse techniques.

What the work shows at the level of the full study, not this receptor alone: Compared with non-shared clonotypes, clonotypes shared by all four sorted-subset donors had higher generation probabilities. Across a handful of donors, around 5.4% of naive CD4, 3% to 3.5% of naive CD8, 2.3% of memory CD4, and 0.4% to 0.45% of memory CD8 clonotypes were shared. Because the study included a small number of donors, the genetic and exposure-history diversity represented was limited. Incomplete sequencing was indicated by rarefaction of sorted-subset datasets, despite the large sequencing depth. Sampling was limited to blood, and TCR repertoires in tissue likely differ from TCR repertoires in blood. Naive subsets generally had larger estimated clonotype richness than memory subsets. Pairwise subsampling led to the expectation that sequencing depth would affect the degree of clonotype sharing among donors.

The donors were healthy, HIV-negative adults with no recently reported acute infections or vaccinations. Every donor was a Caucasian adult living in Nashville, Tennessee, USA. CD4+ T cells were enriched by magnetic negative selection; naive cells were then positively selected on CD45RA, and the negative fraction formed the memory subset. After blood collection by leukapheresis, PBMCs were isolated using Ficoll-Histopaque density gradient centrifugation and then cryopreserved in the vapor phase of liquid nitrogen. Purity and quantity of every magnetically sorted T cell population were checked by analytical flow cytometry. Genomic DNA was isolated from each sorted fraction and quantified by UV absorbance on a Nanodrop 2000c. Spanning cysteine to phenylalanine, the CDR3 consists of 16 amino acids. Only CDR3 DNA is held: 48 bases, read in frame from base 1. CDR1 MNHEY and CDR2 SMNVEV are derived from the germline V gene (reference sequence). At the junction V is shortened by 6 bases and J by 8 bases, with 20 bases in between.

TCR CDR3 regions were amplified from genomic DNA by multiplex PCR using the deep immunoSEQ assay. Extracted genomic DNA from each cell subset was distributed evenly across all wells of several immunoSEQ 96-well plates, and each plate was treated as a replicate. For sorted subsets, about 220 ng of genomic DNA, equivalent to around 29,000 T cell genomes, went into each replicate PCR. The purified libraries were quantified using a Qubit 3.0 fluorometer, sized with a Bioanalyzer 2100, and then quantified again using the KAPA Library Quantification kit. A separate single-read 150-cycle Illumina NextSeq 550 flow cell was used to sequence each immunoSEQ 96-well plate. Regarding the original processing steps: Because the immunoSEQ output held only junctional sequences and lacked quality scores, the filtering could not match the filtering applied to full-length reads. To assign V/J genes and CDR3, sequences were annotated using PyIR, a Python wrapper for IgBLAST v1.9, with IMGT germline references. Reads were filtered out if the reads had weak V/J assignments (E-value above 1e-6), no CDR3, stop codons, out-of-frame junctions, or ambiguous translated residues. A V3J clonotype was defined by an identical inferred V gene, J gene, and CDR3 amino acid sequence. Percentage overlap between repertoires was computed as shared unique clonotypes divided by the size of the smaller repertoire. Repertoire richness was assessed with RTK rarefaction, the Chao1 estimator, and Recon v2.1 estimates of unobserved clonotypes. Generation probabilities for all TCRbeta clonotypes obtained by the gDNA method from a few donors were computed using OLGA. In TCRdb, the immuneACCESS table is reduced to in-frame sequences with V and J assigned. These tables do not hold every clone; where another copy was compared, an unresolved V gene accounts for under half, and the others remain unexplained. That table gives V, J and clone size, and the DNA gave D and trimming. This sample has about 1 million clones in its table, and 70% to 80% of those were observed once. The ten largest clones represent about 1.5% of the sample.

The sample holds one count of this clone. Its antigen is not yet known. No much larger clone is present one base from it, and per-base qualities are unavailable. The TCR originated in a man younger than 30 in good health. Specimen: memory CD4+ T cells sorted from blood. The cell subset or site label for this specimen denotes: CD45RA-negative fraction. The chain is assembled from TRBV27 and TRBJ1-6; TRBD1 is a weak D gene call, 6 bases matching. The CDR3 here reads CASSRTRGSQYSPLHF. The bases are TGTGCCAGCAGCCGCACCAGGGGTTCCCAATATTCACCCCTCCACTTT.